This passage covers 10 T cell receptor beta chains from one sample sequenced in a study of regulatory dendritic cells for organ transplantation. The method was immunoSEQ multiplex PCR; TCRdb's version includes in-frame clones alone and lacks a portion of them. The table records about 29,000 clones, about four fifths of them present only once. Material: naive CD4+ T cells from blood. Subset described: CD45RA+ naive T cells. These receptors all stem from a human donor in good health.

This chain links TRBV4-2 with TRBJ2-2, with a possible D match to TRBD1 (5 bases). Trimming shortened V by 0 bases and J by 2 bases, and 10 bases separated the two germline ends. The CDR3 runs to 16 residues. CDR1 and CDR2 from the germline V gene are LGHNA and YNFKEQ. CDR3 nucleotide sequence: TGTGCCAGCAGCCAAGAATCTGGGGCCAACACCGGGGAGCTGTTTTTT. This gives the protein CASSQESGANTGELFF.

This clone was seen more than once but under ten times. The DNA of the CDR3 is TGTGCCACCACGGGGGGAAACACCATATATTTT. Encoded protein: CATTGGNTIYF. V gene TRBV5-4 combines with J gene TRBJ1-3; no clear D. The germline gives CDR1 SGHNT, CDR2 YYREEE (reference sequence). V was pared by 9 bases and J by 4 bases, with 8 bases between. This CDR3 is built from 11 residues. The whole variable domain, remainder taken from reference TRBV5-4 and TRBJ1-3, is ETGVTQSPTHLIKTRGQQVTLRCSSQSGHNTVSWYQQALGQGPQFIFQYYREEENGRGNFPPRFSGLQFPNYSSELNVNALELDDSALYLCATTGGNTIYFGEGSWLTVV.

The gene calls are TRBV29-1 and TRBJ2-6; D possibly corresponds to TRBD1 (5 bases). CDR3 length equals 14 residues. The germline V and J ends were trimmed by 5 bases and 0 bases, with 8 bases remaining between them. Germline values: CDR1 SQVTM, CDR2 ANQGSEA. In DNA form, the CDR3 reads TGCAGCGTTAGCCAGGGCTCTGGGGCCAACGTCCTGACTTTC. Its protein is CSVSQGSGANVLTF.

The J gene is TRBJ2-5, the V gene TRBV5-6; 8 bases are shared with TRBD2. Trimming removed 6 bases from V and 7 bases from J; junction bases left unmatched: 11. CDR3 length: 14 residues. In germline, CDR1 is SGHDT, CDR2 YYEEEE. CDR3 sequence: CASTSGGPVGTQYF. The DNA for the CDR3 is TGTGCCAGCACGAGCGGGGGACCGGTGGGGACCCAGTACTTC.

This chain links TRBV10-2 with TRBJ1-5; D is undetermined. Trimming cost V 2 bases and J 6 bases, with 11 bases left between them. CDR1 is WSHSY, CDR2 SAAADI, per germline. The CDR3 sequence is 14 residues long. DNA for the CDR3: TGCGCCAGCAGTGAGGGGTTAGGCGGTCAGCCCCAGCATTTT. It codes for CASSEGLGGQPQHF.

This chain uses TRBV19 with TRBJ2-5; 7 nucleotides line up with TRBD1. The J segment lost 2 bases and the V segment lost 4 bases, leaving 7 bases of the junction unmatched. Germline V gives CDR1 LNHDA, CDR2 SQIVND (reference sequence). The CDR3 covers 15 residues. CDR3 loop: CASSTLQTGQETQYF. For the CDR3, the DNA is TGTGCCAGTAGTACCCTACAGACAGGGCAAGAGACCCAGTACTTC.

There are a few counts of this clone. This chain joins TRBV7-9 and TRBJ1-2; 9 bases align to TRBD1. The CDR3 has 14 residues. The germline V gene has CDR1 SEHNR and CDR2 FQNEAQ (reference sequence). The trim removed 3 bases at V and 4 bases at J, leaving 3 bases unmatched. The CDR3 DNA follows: TGTGCCAGCAGCTTTAGGACAGGGGCCTATGGCTACACCTTC. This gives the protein CASSFRTGAYGYTF.

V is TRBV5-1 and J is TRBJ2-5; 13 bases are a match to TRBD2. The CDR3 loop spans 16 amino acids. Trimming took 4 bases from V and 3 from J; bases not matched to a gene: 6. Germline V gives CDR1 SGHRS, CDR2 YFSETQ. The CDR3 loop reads CASSPGTSGVEETQYF. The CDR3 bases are TGCGCCAGCAGCCCCGGGACTAGCGGGGTAGAAGAGACCCAGTACTTC.

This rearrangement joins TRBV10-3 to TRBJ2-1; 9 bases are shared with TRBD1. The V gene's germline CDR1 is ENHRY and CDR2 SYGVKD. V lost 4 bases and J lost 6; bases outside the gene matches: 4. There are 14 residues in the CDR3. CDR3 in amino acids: CAISGDRALNEQFF. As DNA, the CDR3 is TGTGCCATCAGTGGGGACAGGGCCCTCAATGAGCAGTTCTTC.

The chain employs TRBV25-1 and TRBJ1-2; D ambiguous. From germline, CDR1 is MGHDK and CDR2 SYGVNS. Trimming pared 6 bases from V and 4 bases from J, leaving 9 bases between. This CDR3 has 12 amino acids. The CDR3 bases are TGTGCCAGCAGGGATCAGGTCTATGGCTACACCTTC. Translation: CASRDQVYGYTF.